This note documents a single TCR beta chain sequence. TCRdb's table, derived via immunoSEQ multiplex PCR, lists solely in-frame clones and lacks some. The profile shows fewer than 400,000 clones, about 90% of them singletons. There are 15 residues in the CDR3. J gave up 5 bases and V 4 bases, and 10 bases lay outside the gene matches. Germline V lookup: CDR1 SGHRS, CDR2 YFSETQ. The data originate from a study of blood T cell repertoires in COVID-19. Those who participated ranged in age from roughly 18 to 89 years and resided in around 22 US areas. Each participant's cohort was designated according to participant-reported clinical history.

Sequencing was performed on PBMCs or T cells enriched from blood (not recorded which). The chain uses TRBV5-1 and TRBJ2-7; 9 bases map to TRBD1. This clonotype originated in a man aged 30 to 39 who had recovered from COVID-19. The CDR3 DNA reads as TGCGCCAGCAGCCGAAGATCCACAGGGGGCGACGAGCAGTACTTC. Translation: CASSRRSTGGDEQYF.